What follows describes a single TCR beta chain. Its cognate antigen is unknown. Carried by the TCR beta cDNA libraries were unique molecular identifiers. Input of about 0.95 to 10 million T cells yielded 450,000 to 550,000 cDNA molecules. TCRdb reanalysed the PCR reads using MiXCR and keeps one entry per CDR3 protein. The sample holds about half a million distinct CDR3 sequences, around a third seen once. These data are taken from a study of post-analysis software for immune sequencing data. Across the whole study: Recorded disease courses covered relapsing-remitting, secondary progressive and progressive-relapsing multiple sclerosis. Some patients had no subtype annotation. Points from the study as a whole: Multiple sclerosis patients showed significantly lower normalized Chao1 diversity than controls did.

This clonotype was obtained from a girl aged 2 to 17 with multiple sclerosis. The sequencing sample was made of blood.

The CDR3 nucleotides read TGCAGCGTTGAAGATATTGGGGAGAACCTCCACTTT. Translation gives CSVEDIGENLHF. This chain uses TRBV29-1 with TRBJ1-6; D is undetermined. The CDR3 is 12 amino acids. V lost 0 bases and J lost 15, with 12 bases in between. Germline values: CDR1 SQVTM, CDR2 ANQGSEA.